This is a list of T cell receptor beta chains from one sample in a study of shared clonotypes between healthy human individuals. The data were produced by immunoSEQ multiplex PCR, yet TCRdb's version contains in-frame clones alone and is incomplete. The sample carries hundreds of thousands of clones, roughly 96% recorded once. Sequenced: naive CD8+ T cells sorted from blood. The receptors were sampled from a woman aged 25-40 years in good health. CDR3s include the opening cysteine and the closing phenylalanine or tryptophan. The order of the fields is J gene, D gene, V gene, clone size, CDR3 DNA, CDR3 protein. The D gene is left open where the match is weak. Not all rows give a size; the values are once, few, many and, for expanded clones, a class.

J gene: TRBJ1-1; D gene: -; V gene: TRBV19; clone size: -; CDR3 DNA: TGTGCCAGTAGTATATTAGAGAACACTGAAGCTTTCTTT; CDR3 protein: CASSILENTEAFF
J gene: TRBJ2-2; D gene: -; V gene: TRBV6-5; clone size: -; CDR3 DNA: TGTGCCAGCAGTCTAGCTACAGACCTCGGGGAGCTGTTTTTT; CDR3 protein: CASSLATDLGELFF
J gene: TRBJ2-1; D gene: TRBD1; V gene: TRBV5-8; clone size: once; CDR3 DNA: TGTGCCAGCAGCATATCCGGGACAGGGGGCTTCGGTGAGCAGTTCTTC; CDR3 protein: CASSISGTGGFGEQFF
J gene: TRBJ2-1; D gene: -; V gene: TRBV5-6; clone size: -; CDR3 DNA: TGTGCCAGCAGCTTGGGAGGGGTGGGTGAGCAGTTCTTC; CDR3 protein: CASSLGGVGEQFF
J gene: TRBJ1-1; D gene: -; V gene: TRBV5-4; clone size: few; CDR3 DNA: TGTGCCAGCAGCTTGACAGGGACAAACACTGAAGCTTTCTTT; CDR3 protein: CASSLTGTNTEAFF
J gene: TRBJ1-1; D gene: -; V gene: TRBV2; clone size: once; CDR3 DNA: TGTGCCATTGGGGGGGACGGAGCTTTCTTT; CDR3 protein: CAIGGDGAFF
J gene: TRBJ2-7; D gene: -; V gene: TRBV28; clone size: -; CDR3 DNA: TGTGCCAGCAGCTATTGGGACTCCAACTACGAGCAGTACTTC; CDR3 protein: CASSYWDSNYEQYF
J gene: TRBJ2-1; D gene: -; V gene: TRBV27; clone size: -; CDR3 DNA: TGTGCCAGCACCCACCTGGCGACAGCCTACAATGAGCAGTTCTTC; CDR3 protein: CASTHLATAYNEQFF
J gene: TRBJ2-7; D gene: -; V gene: TRBV5-1; clone size: -; CDR3 DNA: TGCGCCAGCAGCAGGGAGCCGAATGTCCCCTACGAGCAGTACTTC; CDR3 protein: CASSREPNVPYEQYF
J gene: TRBJ2-5; D gene: TRBD1; V gene: TRBV7-3; clone size: -; CDR3 DNA: TGTGCCAGCAGCTTAACGGGACAGGGCCGAGAGACCCAGTACTTC; CDR3 protein: CASSLTGQGRETQYF
J gene: TRBJ2-1; D gene: TRBD2; V gene: TRBV2; clone size: -; CDR3 DNA: TGTGCCAGCAGAGGTGGGACTAGTCGGCGCAATGAGCAGTTCTTC; CDR3 protein: CASRGGTSRRNEQFF
J gene: TRBJ1-1; D gene: TRBD1; V gene: TRBV5-8; clone size: -; CDR3 DNA: TGTGCCAGCCCAGACAGGGGACCCGAAGCTTTCTTT; CDR3 protein: CASPDRGPEAFF
J gene: TRBJ2-7; D gene: -; V gene: TRBV7-8; clone size: -; CDR3 DNA: TGTGCCAGCTCAATGGTCCAGGGACCCTACGAGCAGTACTTC; CDR3 protein: CASSMVQGPYEQYF
J gene: TRBJ1-1; D gene: TRBD1; V gene: TRBV19; clone size: -; CDR3 DNA: TGTGCCAGTAGTATGGGACAGGGAGCTGAAGCTTTCTTT; CDR3 protein: CASSMGQGAEAFF
J gene: TRBJ2-2; D gene: -; V gene: TRBV7-9; clone size: few; CDR3 DNA: TGTGCCAGCATCATGACGGTAAACACCGGGGAGCTGTTTTTT; CDR3 protein: CASIMTVNTGELFF
J gene: TRBJ1-1; D gene: -; V gene: TRBV20-1; clone size: -; CDR3 DNA: TGCAGTGCGCGGGGAGATTATGAAGCTTTCTTT; CDR3 protein: CSARGDYEAFF
J gene: TRBJ2-1; D gene: -; V gene: TRBV11-1; clone size: -; CDR3 DNA: TGTGCCAGCAGCAATCCTCCAATCGAAGCCGGGGTTGTTGGCTATGAGCAGTTCTTC; CDR3 protein: CASSNPPIEAGVVGYEQFF